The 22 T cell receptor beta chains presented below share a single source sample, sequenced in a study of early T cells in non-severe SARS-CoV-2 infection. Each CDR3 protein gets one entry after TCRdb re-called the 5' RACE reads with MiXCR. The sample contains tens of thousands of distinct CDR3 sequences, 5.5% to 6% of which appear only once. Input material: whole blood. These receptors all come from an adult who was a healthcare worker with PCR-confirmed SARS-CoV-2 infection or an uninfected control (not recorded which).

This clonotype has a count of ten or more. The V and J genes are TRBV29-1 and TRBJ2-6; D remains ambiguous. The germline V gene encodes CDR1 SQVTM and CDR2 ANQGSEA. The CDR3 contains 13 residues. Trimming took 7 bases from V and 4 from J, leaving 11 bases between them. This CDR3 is CSDYDLGANVLTF. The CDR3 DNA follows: TGCAGCGATTACGATCTGGGGGCCAACGTCCTGACTTTC.

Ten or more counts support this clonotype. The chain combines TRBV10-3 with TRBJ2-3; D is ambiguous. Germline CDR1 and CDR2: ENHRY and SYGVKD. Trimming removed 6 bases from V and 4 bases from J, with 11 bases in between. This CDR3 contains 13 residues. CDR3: CAISWSSPDTQYF. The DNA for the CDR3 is TGTGCCATCAGCTGGTCCAGTCCAGATACGCAGTATTTT.

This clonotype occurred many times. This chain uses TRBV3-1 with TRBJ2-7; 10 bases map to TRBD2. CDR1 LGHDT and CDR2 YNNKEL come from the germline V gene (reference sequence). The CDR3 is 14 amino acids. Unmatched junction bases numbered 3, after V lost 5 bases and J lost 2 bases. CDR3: CASSFSGRPYEQYF. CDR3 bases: TGTGCCAGCAGCTTTAGCGGGAGGCCCTACGAGCAGTACTTC.

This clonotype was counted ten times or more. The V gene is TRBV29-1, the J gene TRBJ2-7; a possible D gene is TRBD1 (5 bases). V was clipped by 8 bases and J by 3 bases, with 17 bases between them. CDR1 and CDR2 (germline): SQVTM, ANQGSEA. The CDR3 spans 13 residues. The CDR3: CSWLQGPNYEQYF. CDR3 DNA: TGCAGCTGGCTTCAGGGCCCCAACTACGAGCAGTACTTC.

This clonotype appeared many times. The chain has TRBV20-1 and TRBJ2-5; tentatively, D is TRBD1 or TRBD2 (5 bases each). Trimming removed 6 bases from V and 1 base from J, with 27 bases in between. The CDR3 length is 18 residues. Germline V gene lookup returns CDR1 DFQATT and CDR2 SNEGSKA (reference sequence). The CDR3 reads CSATGTSTGWEFQETQYF. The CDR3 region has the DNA TGCAGTGCCACTGGGACCTCCACTGGCTGGGAGTTCCAAGAGACCCAGTACTTC.

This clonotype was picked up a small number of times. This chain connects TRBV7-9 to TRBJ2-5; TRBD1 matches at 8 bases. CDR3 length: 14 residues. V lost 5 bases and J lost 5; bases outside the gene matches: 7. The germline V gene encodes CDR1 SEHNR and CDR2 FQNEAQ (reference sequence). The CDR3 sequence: CASSPQGAGETQYF. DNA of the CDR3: TGTGCCAGCAGCCCCCAGGGGGCTGGGGAGACCCAGTACTTC.

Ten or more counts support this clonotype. The CDR3 DNA reads as TGTGCCAGCAGCTTATCCAGGGCTACTGGAAACACCATATATTTT. It encodes CASSLSRATGNTIYF. The chain couples TRBV7-2 to TRBJ1-3, with D tentatively TRBD1 (5 bases). Germline CDR1 reads SGHTA; CDR2 reads FQGNSA. Trimming pared 2 bases from V and 2 bases from J, leaving 10 bases between. This CDR3 is 15 amino acids long.

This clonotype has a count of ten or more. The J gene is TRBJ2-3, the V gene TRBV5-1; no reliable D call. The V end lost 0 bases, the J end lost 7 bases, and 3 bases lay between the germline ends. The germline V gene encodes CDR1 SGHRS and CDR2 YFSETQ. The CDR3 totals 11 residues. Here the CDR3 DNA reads TGCGCCAGCAGCTTGGTAAATACGCAGTATTTT. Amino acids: CASSLVNTQYF.

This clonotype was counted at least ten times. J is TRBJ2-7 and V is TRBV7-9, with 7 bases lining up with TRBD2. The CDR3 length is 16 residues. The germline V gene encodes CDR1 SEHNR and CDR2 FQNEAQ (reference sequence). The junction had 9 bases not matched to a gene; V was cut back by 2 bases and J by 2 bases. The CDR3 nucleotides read TGTGCCAGCAGCTTACCTTCTAGCGGTATTCCCTACGAGCAGTACTTC. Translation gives CASSLPSSGIPYEQYF. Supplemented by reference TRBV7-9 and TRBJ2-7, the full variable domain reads DTGVSQNPRHKITKRGQNVTFRCDPISEHNRLYWYRQTLGQGPEFLTYFQNEAQLEKSRLLSDRFSAERPKGSFSTLEIQRTEQGDSAMYLCASSLPSSGIPYEQYFGPGTRLTVT.

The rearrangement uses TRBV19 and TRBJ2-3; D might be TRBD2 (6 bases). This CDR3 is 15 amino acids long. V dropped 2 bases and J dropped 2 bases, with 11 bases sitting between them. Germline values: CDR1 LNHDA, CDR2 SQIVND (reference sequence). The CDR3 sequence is CASSIWGVLTDTQYF. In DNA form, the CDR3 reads TGTGCCAGTAGTATATGGGGGGTCCTCACAGATACGCAGTATTTT.

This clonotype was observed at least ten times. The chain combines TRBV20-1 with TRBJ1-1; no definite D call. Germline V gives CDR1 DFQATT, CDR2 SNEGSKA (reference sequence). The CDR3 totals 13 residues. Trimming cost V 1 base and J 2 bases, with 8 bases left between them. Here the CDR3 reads CSARVQANTEAFF. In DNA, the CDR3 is TGCAGTGCTAGAGTTCAGGCTAACACTGAAGCTTTCTTT.

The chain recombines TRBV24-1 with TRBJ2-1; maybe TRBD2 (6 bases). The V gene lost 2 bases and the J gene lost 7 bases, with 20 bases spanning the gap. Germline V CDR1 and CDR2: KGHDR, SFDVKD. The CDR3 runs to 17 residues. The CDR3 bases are TGTGCCACCAGTGATTCCCCCTGGGCGGGGAAGACTAATGAGCAGTTCTTC. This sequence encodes CATSDSPWAGKTNEQFF.

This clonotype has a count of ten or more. CDR3: CSARSGTGFNQPQHF. DNA of the CDR3: TGCAGTGCTAGATCCGGGACAGGGTTCAATCAGCCCCAGCATTTT. The V gene is TRBV20-1, the J gene TRBJ1-5; 9 bases fit TRBD1. The V and J ends lost 2 bases and 3 bases, in that order; junction bases with no gene match: 5. The CDR3 extends over 15 amino acids. Germline assignment: CDR1 DFQATT and CDR2 SNEGSKA (reference sequence).

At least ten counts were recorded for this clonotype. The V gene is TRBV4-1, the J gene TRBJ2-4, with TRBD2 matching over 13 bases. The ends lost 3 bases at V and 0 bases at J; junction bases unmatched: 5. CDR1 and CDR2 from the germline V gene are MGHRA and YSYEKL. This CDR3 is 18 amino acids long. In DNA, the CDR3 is TGCGCCAGCAGCCACCCCGGGACTAGCGGGGTAGCCAAAAACATTCAGTACTTC. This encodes CASSHPGTSGVAKNIQYF.

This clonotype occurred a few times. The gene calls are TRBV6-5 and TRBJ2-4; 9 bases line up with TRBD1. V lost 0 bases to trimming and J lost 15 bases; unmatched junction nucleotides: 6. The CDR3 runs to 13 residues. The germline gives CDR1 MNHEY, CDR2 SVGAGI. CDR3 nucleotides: TGTGCCAGCAGTTACTCCTGGGACAGGGTTCGGTACTTC. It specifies CASSYSWDRVRYF.

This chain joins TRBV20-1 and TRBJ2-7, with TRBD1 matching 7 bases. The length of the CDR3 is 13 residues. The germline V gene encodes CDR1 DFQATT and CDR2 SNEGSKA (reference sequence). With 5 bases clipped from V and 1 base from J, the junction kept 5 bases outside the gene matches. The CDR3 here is CSAHRGRSYEQYF. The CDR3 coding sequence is TGCAGTGCTCACAGGGGACGATCCTACGAGCAGTACTTC.

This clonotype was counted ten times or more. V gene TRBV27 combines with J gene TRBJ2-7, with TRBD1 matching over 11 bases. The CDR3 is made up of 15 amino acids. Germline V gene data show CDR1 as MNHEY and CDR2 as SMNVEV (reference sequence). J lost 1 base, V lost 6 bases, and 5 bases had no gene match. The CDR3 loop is CASSLGTGGSYEQYF. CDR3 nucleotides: TGTGCCAGCAGCTTGGGGACAGGGGGTTCCTACGAGCAGTACTTC.

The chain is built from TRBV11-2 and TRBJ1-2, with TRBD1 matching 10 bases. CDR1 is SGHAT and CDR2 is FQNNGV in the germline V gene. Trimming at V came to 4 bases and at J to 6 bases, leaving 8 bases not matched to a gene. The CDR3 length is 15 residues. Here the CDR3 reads CASSSGLTGGHGYTF. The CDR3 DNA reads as TGTGCCAGCAGCTCAGGGCTGACAGGGGGCCATGGCTACACCTTC. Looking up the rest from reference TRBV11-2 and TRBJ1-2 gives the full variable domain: EAGVAQSPRYKIIEKRQSVAFWCNPISGHATLYWYQQILGQGPKLLIQFQNNGVVDDSQLPKDRFSAERLKGVDSTLKIQPAKLEDSAVYLCASSSGLTGGHGYTFGSGTRLTVV.

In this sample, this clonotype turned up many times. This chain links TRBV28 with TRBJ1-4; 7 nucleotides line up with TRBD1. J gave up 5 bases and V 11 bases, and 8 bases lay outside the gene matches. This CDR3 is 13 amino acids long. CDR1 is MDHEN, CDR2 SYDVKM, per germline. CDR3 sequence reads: CACEQGRNEKLFF. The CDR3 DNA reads TGTGCCTGCGAACAGGGGAGGAATGAAAAACTGTTTTTT.

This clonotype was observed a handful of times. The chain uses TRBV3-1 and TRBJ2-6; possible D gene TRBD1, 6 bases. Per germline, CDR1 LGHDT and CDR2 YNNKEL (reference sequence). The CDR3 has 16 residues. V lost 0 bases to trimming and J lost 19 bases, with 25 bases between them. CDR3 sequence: CASSQEDNRGTSGQTF. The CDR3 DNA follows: TGTGCCAGCAGCCAAGAAGACAATAGGGGGACGTCGGGACAAACTTTC.

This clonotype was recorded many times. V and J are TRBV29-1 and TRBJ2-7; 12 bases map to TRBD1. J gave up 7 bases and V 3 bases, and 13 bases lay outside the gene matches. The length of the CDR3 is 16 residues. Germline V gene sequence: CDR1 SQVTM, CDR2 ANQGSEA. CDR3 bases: TGCAGCGTTGACGGTGGGACAGGGGGCAGTTCTGGGGAGCAGTACTTC. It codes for CSVDGGTGGSSGEQYF.

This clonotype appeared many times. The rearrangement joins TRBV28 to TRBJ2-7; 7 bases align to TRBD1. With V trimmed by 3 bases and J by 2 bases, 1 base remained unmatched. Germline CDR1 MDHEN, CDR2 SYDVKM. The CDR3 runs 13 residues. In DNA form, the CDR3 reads TGTGCCAGCAGTTTTGACAGGGCCTACGAGCAGTACTTC. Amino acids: CASSFDRAYEQYF.